This T cell receptor beta chain stems from a study of post-analysis software for immune sequencing data. General study findings and limits: Five TRBV segments, including TRBV5-6, TRBV5-1 and TRBV20-1, were more frequent in patients than controls. Strong co-clustering by F measure was seen for same-batch samples.

Of note for this clonotype: The antigen is undetermined.

Built from TCR beta cDNA, the libraries had unique molecular identifiers in them. A single record per CDR3 protein comes from TCRdb applying MiXCR to the PCR reads. This table has over 700,000 distinct CDR3 sequences, roughly 30% appearing once. The germline V gene has CDR1 LGHNA and CDR2 YSLEER. Trimming took 1 base from V and 7 from J, leaving 11 bases between them. The CDR3 contains 14 residues. The receptor comes from a girl aged 10-17 years with multiple sclerosis. Specimen: blood. The V gene is TRBV4-3, the J gene TRBJ2-1, with D possibly TRBD1 on 5 matching bases. The CDR3 protein is CASSQADTRNEQFF. CDR3 DNA sequence: TGCGCCAGCAGCCAAGCGGACACAAGAAATGAGCAGTTCTTC.